The T cell receptor beta chain described here comes from a study of blood T cell repertoires in COVID-19 (TCRdb year 2020). Turning to the overall study: Samples from collaborators originated in the United States, Italy and Spain and spanned both the acute and convalescent phases of COVID-19. The prospective study material was composed of cDNA or gDNA derived from T cells, B-cell-depleted T cells, or PBMCs. Subjects who had been exposed to COVID-19, were actively infected with it, or had recovered from it provided the deeply sampled blood TCRbeta repertoires that made up the dataset. The repertoires were released in a freely available public database meant as a resource for research on the immune response to SARS-CoV-2. The samples were drawn from two sources: the first 160 participants of the ongoing ImmuneRACE study, and over 950 subjects contributed by 6 global collaborators. Sample metadata almost always included a de-identified subject ID, COVID-19 status, age in years and sex. Where available, HLA class I and class II types were obtained from metadata supplied by the sample provider rather than from assay-based typing.

The immunoSEQ Assay, a bias-controlled multiplex PCR, was used to amplify TCRbeta CDR3 regions from genomic DNA. As for how the authors treated the data: Nucleated cell counts per sample were estimated from amplification of reference gene primers within the assay. To quantify the absolute abundance of each unique TCRbeta CDR3 rearrangement, sequence reads were collapsed and filtered. For each sample, productive Simpson clonality was calculated by taking the square root of Simpson's diversity index across productive rearrangements. In its TCRdb copy, this immuneACCESS table keeps in-frame sequences only and misses some clones. Where compared with another copy, unresolved V genes explain less than half of these, and the others have no known cause. The V and J calls and clone size are taken from that table; D and trimming were inferred from the DNA. Present in this sample are 150,000 to 200,000 clones, under 95% of which were seen just once. The top ten clones comprise about 18% of the sample.

In regard to this clone: The antigen it binds to is not known. No much larger clone is present one base from it, and per-base qualities are unavailable.

The collaborating institutions used their own protocols to collect whole blood in K2EDTA tubes. For TCRbeta analysis, collaborator samples were shipped as frozen whole blood, as isolated PBMCs, or as DNA extracted from either sample type. Via the germline V gene (reference sequence), CDR1 is MNHEY and CDR2 SMNVEV. Trimming at the junction amounts to 2 bases on V and 4 bases on J, and the germline ends lie 5 bases apart. The CDR3, cysteine through phenylalanine, is 13 amino acids long. Only CDR3 DNA remains: 39 bases, in frame from the first base. Findings and caveats that apply to the study as a whole: How much clinical and demographic metadata was included differed by source and by participant, and the metadata was provided uncurated.

This sequence uses TRBV27 and TRBJ2-2; TRBD1 could be the D gene, as 5 bases match. Sequencing input: peripheral blood. This sequence was found in a man aged 60 to 69 with active or convalescent COVID-19. The sequenced DNA: TGTGCCAGCAGTTTACAGGGCACCGGGGAGCTGTTTTTT. This is translated as CASSLQGTGELFF.